The rows below give T cell receptor beta chains drawn from one sample of a study of cytomegalovirus exposure and HLA in healthy donors. Method: immunoSEQ multiplex PCR; TCRdb's copy keeps in-frame clones and lacks some. The sample includes around 150,000 clones, around two thirds of them seen just once. Input material: PBMCs. These receptors all stem from a middle-aged woman in good health and CMV-seronegative. CDR3s include the opening cysteine and the closing phenylalanine or tryptophan. The size of a clone is reported for some rows only, either as once, few or many, or as a class for expanded clones.

v_gene: TRBV29-1
abundance: NA
CDR3aa: CSGGPGQGNGYTF

v_gene: TRBV5-4
abundance: NA
CDR3aa: CASSFGLAGGEEQYF

v_gene: TRBV7-9
abundance: NA
CDR3aa: CASSPGTGYQPQHF

v_gene: TRBV2
abundance: NA
CDR3aa: CASEPQGAGAGELFF

v_gene: TRBV7-9
abundance: NA
CDR3aa: CASSYPGISTWRRGYTF

v_gene: TRBV19
abundance: NA
CDR3aa: CASSIGQLSNQPQHF

v_gene: TRBV18
abundance: NA
CDR3aa: CASSPKDSGLNSPLHF

v_gene: TRBV10-1
abundance: few
CDR3aa: CASSAGIPNEQFF

v_gene: TRBV6-5
abundance: NA
CDR3aa: CASSYALGGTTDTQYF

v_gene: TRBV2
abundance: NA
CDR3aa: CASSVQDRGSYEQYF

v_gene: TRBV5-1
abundance: NA
CDR3aa: CASSLRDTDTGELFF

v_gene: TRBV7-3
abundance: NA
CDR3aa: CASSLIGLGDAFF

v_gene: TRBV18
abundance: NA
CDR3aa: CASSPNGLDGYTF

v_gene: TRBV6-5
abundance: NA
CDR3aa: CASRAANNSPLHF

v_gene: TRBV4-3
abundance: NA
CDR3aa: CASSQSVHYEQYF

v_gene: TRBV5-6
abundance: NA
CDR3aa: CASTFLDAGSYEQYF

v_gene: TRBV5-6
abundance: few
CDR3aa: CASSLEQVAYYEQYF